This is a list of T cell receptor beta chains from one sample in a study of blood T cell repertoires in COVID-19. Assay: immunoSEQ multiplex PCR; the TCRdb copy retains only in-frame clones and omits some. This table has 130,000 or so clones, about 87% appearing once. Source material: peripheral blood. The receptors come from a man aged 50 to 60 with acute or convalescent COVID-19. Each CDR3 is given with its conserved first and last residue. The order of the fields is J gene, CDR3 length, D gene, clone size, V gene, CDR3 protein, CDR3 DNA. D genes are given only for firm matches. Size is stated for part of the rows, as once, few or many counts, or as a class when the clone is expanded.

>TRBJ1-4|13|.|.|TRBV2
CATRHPTNEKLFF
TGTGCCACCCGACACCCAACTAATGAAAAACTGTTTTTT
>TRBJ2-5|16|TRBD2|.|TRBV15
CATSLPGGSRPETQYF
TGTGCCACCAGCCTCCCCGGGGGGAGTAGGCCGGAGACCCAGTACTTC
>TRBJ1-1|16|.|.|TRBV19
CASKRGTNTQNTEAFF
TGTGCCAGTAAAAGGGGTACAAACACCCAGAACACTGAAGCTTTCTTT
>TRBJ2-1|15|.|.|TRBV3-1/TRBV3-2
CASSHGGRGADEQFF
TGTGCCAGCAGTCACGGGGGGCGCGGAGCGGATGAGCAGTTCTTC
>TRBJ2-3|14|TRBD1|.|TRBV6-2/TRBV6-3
CASSKTGGTDTQYF
TGTGCCAGCAGTAAGACAGGGGGAACAGATACGCAGTATTTT
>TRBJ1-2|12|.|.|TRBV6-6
CASTFDGYGYTF
TGTGCCAGCACCTTTGACGGGTATGGCTACACCTTC
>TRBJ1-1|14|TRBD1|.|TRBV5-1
CASSFQGGNTEAFF
TGCGCCAGCAGCTTCCAGGGGGGAAACACTGAAGCTTTCTTT
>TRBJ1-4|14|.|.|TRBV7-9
CASSLGQGNEKLFF
TGTGCCAGCAGCTTAGGGCAGGGGAATGAAAAACTGTTTTTT
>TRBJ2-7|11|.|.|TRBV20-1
CSARGTGEQYF
TGCAGTGCTAGAGGGACTGGCGAGCAGTACTTC
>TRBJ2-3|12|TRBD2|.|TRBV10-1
CASSGLAGTQYF
TGCGCCAGCAGTGGCCTAGCGGGTACGCAGTATTTT
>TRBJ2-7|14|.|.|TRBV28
CASTVVGATYEQYF
TGTGCCAGCACCGTCGTGGGGGCAACCTACGAGCAGTACTTC
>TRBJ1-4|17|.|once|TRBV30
CAWSALHWGGPNEKLFF
TGTGCCTGGAGTGCCCTCCATTGGGGAGGGCCTAATGAAAAACTGTTTTTT
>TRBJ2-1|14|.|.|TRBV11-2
CASSLASSYNEQFF
TGTGCCAGCAGCTTGGCCAGTTCCTACAATGAGCAGTTCTTC
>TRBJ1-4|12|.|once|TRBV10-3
CATSYRNEKLFF
TGTGCCACATCGTACAGGAATGAAAAACTGTTTTTT
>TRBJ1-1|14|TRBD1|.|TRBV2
CASSALWTGGSSFF
TGTGCCAGCAGTGCCCTCTGGACAGGGGGCTCATCTTTCTTT
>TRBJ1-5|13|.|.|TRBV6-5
CASTSGKSQPQHF
TGTGCCAGCACCTCAGGGAAAAGTCAGCCCCAGCATTTT
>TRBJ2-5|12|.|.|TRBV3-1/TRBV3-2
CASSLISGTQYF
TGTGCCAGCAGCCTCATAAGCGGGACCCAGTACTTC
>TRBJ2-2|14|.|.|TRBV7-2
CASSSTQGSGELFF
TGTGCCAGCAGCTCCACACAGGGTTCTGGGGAGCTGTTTTTT
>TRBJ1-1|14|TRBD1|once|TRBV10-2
CASSTNRGRTEAFF
TGCGCCAGCAGTACCAACAGGGGTAGGACTGAAGCTTTCTTT
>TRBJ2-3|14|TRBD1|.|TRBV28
CASSGTGGIDTQYF
TGTGCCAGCAGTGGGACAGGGGGTATAGATACGCAGTATTTT
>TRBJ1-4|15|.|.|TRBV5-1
CASSLLTGTNEKLFF
TGCGCCAGCAGCTTATTAACAGGGACTAATGAAAAACTGTTTTTT
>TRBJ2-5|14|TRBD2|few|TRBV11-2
CASSSGTSRETQYF
TGTGCCAGCAGCTCCGGGACTAGCAGGGAGACCCAGTACTTC
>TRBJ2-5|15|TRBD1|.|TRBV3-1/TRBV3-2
CASSQPFRGRETQYF
TGTGCCAGCAGCCAACCGTTCAGGGGGCGAGAGACCCAGTACTTC
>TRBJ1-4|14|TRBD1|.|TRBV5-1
CASSLGQGPEKLFF
TGCGCCAGCAGCCTGGGACAGGGGCCTGAAAAACTGTTTTTT
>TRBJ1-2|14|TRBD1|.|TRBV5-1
CASTRDRGPYGYTF
TGCGCCAGCACGAGGGACAGGGGGCCCTATGGCTACACCTTC
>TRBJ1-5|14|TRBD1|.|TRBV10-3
CASGGGTGHQPQHF
TGTGCCAGCGGGGGAGGGACAGGCCATCAGCCCCAGCATTTT
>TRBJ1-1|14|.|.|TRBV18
CASSPSIPPHEAFF
TGTGCCAGCTCACCAAGCATTCCGCCCCATGAAGCTTTCTTT
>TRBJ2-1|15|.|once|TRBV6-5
CASSWDGQPYNEQFF
TGTGCCAGCAGTTGGGATGGACAGCCTTACAATGAGCAGTTCTTC
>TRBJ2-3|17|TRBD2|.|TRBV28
CASRAPGLAPTVDTQYF
TGTGCCAGCAGGGCTCCGGGACTAGCGCCTACTGTAGATACGCAGTATTTT
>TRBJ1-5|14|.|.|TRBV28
CASSTDRINQPQHF
TGTGCCAGCAGTACGGACAGAATAAATCAGCCCCAGCATTTT
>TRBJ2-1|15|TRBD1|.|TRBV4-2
CASSLPTGGHNEQFF
TGTGCCAGCAGCCTCCCGACAGGGGGCCACAATGAGCAGTTCTTC
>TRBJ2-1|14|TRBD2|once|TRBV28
CASSLQTSRYEQFF
TGTGCCAGCAGTTTACAGACTAGCAGATATGAGCAGTTCTTC
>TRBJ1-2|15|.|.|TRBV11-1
CASSPRVGAINGYTF
TGTGCCAGCAGCCCCAGGGTAGGGGCGATAAACGGCTACACCTTC
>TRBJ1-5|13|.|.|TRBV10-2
CASSVGEGQPQHF
TGCGCCAGCAGTGTAGGGGAAGGTCAGCCCCAGCATTTT
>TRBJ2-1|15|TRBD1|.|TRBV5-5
CASSFGQGAGEGQFF
TGTGCCAGCAGCTTCGGCCAGGGGGCCGGTGAGGGGCAGTTCTTC
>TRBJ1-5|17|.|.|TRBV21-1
CASSKRIIPRGNQPQHF
TGTGCCAGCAGCAAACGAATTATTCCCCGGGGTAATCAGCCCCAGCATTTT
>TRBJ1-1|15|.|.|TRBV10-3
CAISESSRGYTEAFF
TGTGCCATCAGTGAGTCGTCAAGGGGGTACACTGAAGCTTTCTTT
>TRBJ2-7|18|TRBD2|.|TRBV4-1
CASSQADGLAGEFYEQYF
TGCGCCAGCAGCCAAGCCGACGGACTAGCGGGAGAATTCTACGAGCAGTACTTC
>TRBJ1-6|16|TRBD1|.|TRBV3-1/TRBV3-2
CASSPQSRQGNSPLHF
TGTGCCAGCAGCCCCCAAAGTAGACAGGGTAATTCACCCCTCCACTTT
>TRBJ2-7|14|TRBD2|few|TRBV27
CASSLFVAGLEQYF
TGTGCCAGCAGTTTGTTTGTAGCGGGACTCGAGCAGTACTTC
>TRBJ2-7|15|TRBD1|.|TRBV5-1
CASSLNRGTAYEQYF
TGCGCCAGCAGCTTGAACAGGGGTACCGCCTACGAGCAGTACTTC
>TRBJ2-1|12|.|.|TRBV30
CAWSPLRLEQFF
TGTGCCTGGAGTCCTCTGCGGCTTGAGCAGTTCTTC
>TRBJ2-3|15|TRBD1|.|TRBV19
CASSTGGFGTDTQYF
TGTGCCAGTAGTACAGGGGGCTTTGGCACAGATACGCAGTATTTT
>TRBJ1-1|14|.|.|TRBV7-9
CASSLTRVDTEAFF
TGTGCCAGCAGCTTAACCCGGGTCGACACTGAAGCTTTCTTT
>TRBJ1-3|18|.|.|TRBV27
CASSLSSPGRSSGNTIYF
TGTGCCAGCAGTTTAAGTAGTCCTGGGAGAAGCTCTGGAAACACCATATATTTT
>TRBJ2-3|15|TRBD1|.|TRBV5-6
CASSLDRGSTDTQYF
TGTGCCAGCAGCTTGGACAGGGGAAGCACAGATACGCAGTATTTT
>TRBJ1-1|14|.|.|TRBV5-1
CASKEAVPNTEAFF
TGCGCCAGCAAGGAGGCAGTGCCGAACACTGAAGCTTTCTTT
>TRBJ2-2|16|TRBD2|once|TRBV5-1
CASSLEAGGPTGELFF
TGCGCCAGCAGCTTGGAAGCGGGAGGGCCTACCGGGGAGCTGTTTTTT
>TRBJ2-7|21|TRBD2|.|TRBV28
CASSLWPGTSAKSRDSYEQYF
TGTGCCAGCAGTTTATGGCCCGGGACTAGCGCTAAGTCAAGGGACTCCTACGAGCAGTACTTC
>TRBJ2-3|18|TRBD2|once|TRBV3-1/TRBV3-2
CASSAPSGGSGSTDTQYF
TGTGCCAGCAGCGCTCCTAGCGGGGGGTCGGGTAGCACAGATACGCAGTATTTT